A single sample is the source of the 32 T cell receptor beta chains below, sequenced in a study of T cell changes during pregnancy in multiple sclerosis. Measured with immunoSEQ multiplex PCR; TCRdb has only the in-frame clones, and not every one. The sample includes some 40,000 clones, roughly 92% of them seen just once. The sequenced sample was peripheral blood. Receptor source: a female donor with multiple sclerosis, enrolled in a pregnancy study.

The CDR3 sequence is CASSLTRGQGTDTQYF. CDR3 DNA: TGTGCCAGCAGCCTCACCAGGGGGCAGGGAACAGATACGCAGTATTTT. V gene TRBV7-3 combines with J gene TRBJ2-3, with TRBD1 matching 8 bases. V was pared by 5 bases and J by 3 bases, with 10 bases of the junction left unmatched. Germline CDR1 reads SGHTA; CDR2 reads FQGTGA. There are 16 residues in the CDR3.

The chain combines TRBV7-9 with TRBJ1-1, with TRBD1 as a possible D gene (5 bases). Per the germline V gene, CDR1 is SEHNR and CDR2 is FQNEAQ (reference sequence). The CDR3 spans 14 residues. Trimming cost V 5 bases and J 2 bases, with 12 bases left between them. CDR3 protein: CASSRGDLNTEAFF. CDR3 DNA: TGTGCCAGCAGCCGGGGGGACCTTAACACTGAAGCTTTCTTT.

V usage is TRBV19 and J usage is TRBJ2-7, with TRBD2 as a possible D gene (6 bases). The V gene lost 6 bases and the J gene lost 0 bases, with 9 bases spanning the gap. CDR1 and CDR2 (germline): LNHDA, SQIVND (reference sequence). CDR3 length: 13 amino acids. The CDR3 loop reads CASSPDYSYEQYF. The DNA of the CDR3 is TGTGCCAGTAGCCCGGACTACTCCTACGAGCAGTACTTC.

This chain links TRBV7-2 with TRBJ2-3, with D maybe TRBD1 (6 bases). The germline gives CDR1 SGHTA, CDR2 FQGNSA. The V end lost 1 base, the J end lost 11 bases, and 7 bases lay between the germline ends. This CDR3 is built from 11 residues. CDR3 DNA: TGTGCCAGCAGCTTAGTAGGGGGGCAGTATTTT. Amino acid sequence: CASSLVGGQYF.

V usage is TRBV9 and J usage is TRBJ2-5; D gene ambiguous. Germline-derived CDR1 and CDR2 are SGDLS and YYNGEE. V lost 0 bases and J 2 bases, leaving 11 bases between the germline ends. The CDR3 extends over 15 amino acids. Written as DNA, the CDR3 is TGTGCCAGCAGCGTAGTTGGGTCCAATCAAGAGACCCAGTACTTC. Translation: CASSVVGSNQETQYF.

The V gene is TRBV4-1, the J gene TRBJ2-5; 8 nucleotides align to TRBD2. Germline assignment: CDR1 MGHRA and CDR2 YSYEKL. This CDR3 spans 15 amino acids. After removal of 4 bases from V and 5 bases from J, the junction contained 9 bases not matched to a gene. The CDR3 spells CASSLGWREVETQYF. DNA for the CDR3: TGCGCCAGCAGCCTCGGTTGGCGGGAGGTTGAGACCCAGTACTTC.

V and J are TRBV19 and TRBJ1-1; possible D gene TRBD1, 6 bases. The CDR3 has 15 residues. V was pared by 7 bases and J by 4 bases, with 19 bases between. Germline CDR1 reads LNHDA; CDR2 reads SQIVND (reference sequence). The CDR3 DNA sequence: TGTGCCAGTACCCAGTGGGGGGGCCAGGGCACTGAAGCTTTCTTT. It encodes CASTQWGGQGTEAFF.

CDR3 nucleotides: TGTGCCAGCAGTGTGGGGGTTGGACAGCCCCAGCATTTT. Translating gives CASSVGVGQPQHF. The V call is TRBV6-4, the J call TRBJ1-5; TRBD1 is a possible D gene (5 bases). The CDR3 loop spans 13 amino acids. Trimming shortened V by 4 bases and J by 7 bases, and 11 bases separated the two germline ends. CDR1 MRHNA and CDR2 SNTAGT come from the germline V gene.

The gene calls are TRBV7-2 and TRBJ1-1; D is possibly TRBD1 (6 bases). The length of the CDR3 is 14 residues. The V gene lost 1 base and the J gene lost 0 bases, with 6 bases spanning the gap. CDR1 and CDR2 from the germline V gene are SGHTA and FQGNSA. The CDR3, as DNA: TGTGCCAGCAGCTTAGACAGGGTGAACACTGAAGCTTTCTTT. It encodes CASSLDRVNTEAFF.

V gene TRBV9 combines with J gene TRBJ1-1, with unresolved D. This CDR3 has 14 amino acids. Per germline, CDR1 SGDLS and CDR2 YYNGEE. Trimming removed 0 bases at V and 1 base at J, with 7 bases between. CDR3 sequence: CASSVGNRNTEAFF. CDR3 DNA: TGTGCCAGCAGCGTAGGCAACAGGAACACTGAAGCTTTCTTT. The complete variable domain, with remaining parts taken from reference TRBV9 and TRBJ1-1, reads DSGVTQTPKHLITATGQRVTLRCSPRSGDLSVYWYQQSLDQGLQFLIQYYNGEERAKGNILERFSAQQFPDLHSELNLSSLELGDSALYFCASSVGNRNTEAFFGQGTRLTVV.

V gene TRBV27 combines with J gene TRBJ2-7; 7 nucleotides match TRBD1. The CDR3 is 12 residues long. From germline, CDR1 is MNHEY and CDR2 SMNVEV (reference sequence). V gave up 8 bases and J gave up 0 bases; unmatched junction bases: 1. The CDR3 DNA is TGTGCCAGCGGGACAGCCTCCTACGAGCAGTACTTC. It encodes CASGTASYEQYF.

This sequence joins TRBV10-3 and TRBJ2-7; TRBD2 matches 10 bases. Per germline, CDR1 ENHRY and CDR2 SYGVKD. Losses at the gene ends were 5 bases for V and 0 bases for J; bases not matched to a gene: 10. CDR3 length equals 17 residues. CDR3 sequence reads: CAISYRLAGLSSYEQYF. The CDR3 DNA follows: TGTGCCATCAGTTATAGACTAGCGGGCTTGAGCTCCTACGAGCAGTACTTC.

Only one count was recorded for this clone. The V gene is TRBV6-4, the J gene TRBJ2-3; the match to TRBD2 covers 15 bases. The germline V gene encodes CDR1 MRHNA and CDR2 SNTAGT. There are 17 residues in the CDR3. J lost 0 bases, V lost 6 bases, and 4 bases had no gene match. The CDR3 DNA follows: TGTGCCAGCAGCCCCGGGACTAGCGGGAGGAGCACAGATACGCAGTATTTT. Amino acid sequence: CASSPGTSGRSTDTQYF.

This clone showed up just once. The chain uses TRBV11-2 and TRBJ1-1; D remains ambiguous. Trimming shortened V by 4 bases and J by 8 bases, and 11 bases separated the two germline ends. The germline V gene encodes CDR1 SGHAT and CDR2 FQNNGV. The CDR3 has 12 amino acids. DNA of the CDR3: TGTGCCAGCAGCTCCGCCGGGAGGGAAGCTTTCTTT. Translating it yields CASSSAGREAFF.

V and J are TRBV27 and TRBJ2-7; 9 bases line up with TRBD1. With V trimmed by 8 bases and J by 2 bases, 1 base remained unmatched. The germline V gene encodes CDR1 MNHEY and CDR2 SMNVEV (reference sequence). The CDR3 loop spans 12 amino acids. The CDR3 is CASGQGTYEQYF. The CDR3 DNA reads as TGTGCCAGCGGACAGGGGACCTACGAGCAGTACTTC.

J is TRBJ1-5 and V is TRBV2; 11 bases align to TRBD1. With V trimmed by 6 bases and J by 5 bases, 6 bases remained unmatched. The CDR3 totals 15 residues. CDR1 is SNHLY and CDR2 is FYNNEI in the germline V gene. The chain's CDR3 is CASSWDRGFDQPQHF. DNA for the CDR3: TGTGCCAGCAGCTGGGACAGGGGGTTCGATCAGCCCCAGCATTTT.

The chain is built from TRBV25-1 and TRBJ1-1; D remains ambiguous. V shed 8 bases and J shed 11 bases, with 15 bases lying between them. Germline V gene sequence: CDR1 MGHDK, CDR2 SYGVNS. The CDR3 runs to 11 residues. CDR3 DNA sequence: TGTGCCAGCTTCTCGCGGGTCCGGGCTTTCTTT. Amino acids: CASFSRVRAFF.

The gene calls are TRBV7-9 and TRBJ1-2; D is uncertain. V was pared by 6 bases and J by 8 bases, with 10 bases between. The CDR3 totals 11 residues. Per germline, CDR1 SEHNR and CDR2 FQNEAQ (reference sequence). As DNA, the CDR3 is TGTGCCAGCAGAAGTCCACCCGGCTACACCTTC. It specifies CASRSPPGYTF. Full variable domain (remainder filled in from reference TRBV7-9 and TRBJ1-2): DTGVSQNPRHKITKRGQNVTFRCDPISEHNRLYWYRQTLGQGPEFLTYFQNEAQLEKSRLLSDRFSAERPKGSFSTLEIQRTEQGDSAMYLCASRSPPGYTFGSGTRLTVV.

The V and J genes are TRBV19 and TRBJ1-3; D uncertain. Deletions cut 5 bases from V and 2 bases from J, with 4 bases between. There are 12 residues in the CDR3. The germline gives CDR1 LNHDA, CDR2 SQIVND (reference sequence). For the CDR3, the DNA is TGTGCCAGTAGTCAACCTGGAAACACCATATATTTT. This sequence encodes CASSQPGNTIYF.

This rearrangement joins TRBV7-9 to TRBJ1-5; 10 bases fit TRBD1. This CDR3 has 18 residues. V shed 5 bases and J 0 bases; nucleotides not matched to a gene: 10. Looked up from germline, CDR1 is SEHNR and CDR2 is FQNEAQ (reference sequence). The CDR3 bases are TGTGCCAGCAGCAGAGGACAGGGGGTCCTTACTAGCAATCAGCCCCAGCATTTT. The encoded protein is CASSRGQGVLTSNQPQHF.

V usage is TRBV7-3 and J usage is TRBJ2-1, with TRBD2 as a possible D gene (6 bases). Trimming pared 2 bases from V and 7 bases from J, leaving 18 bases between. Germline loops: CDR1 SGHTA, CDR2 FQGTGA. This CDR3 is 16 amino acids long. CDR3 bases: TGTGCCAGCAGCTTAGTGCCGGGAGTAGGGCAGAATGAGCAGTTCTTC. Amino acids: CASSLVPGVGQNEQFF.

The chain combines TRBV11-3 with TRBJ2-3, with 8 nucleotides matching TRBD2. V was clipped by 5 bases and J by 2 bases; unmatched bases: 9. This CDR3 contains 16 residues. Germline assignment: CDR1 SGHNT and CDR2 YENEEA. For the CDR3, the DNA is TGTGCCAGCAGCCCTACGGCGGGAGGTCACACAGATACGCAGTATTTT. Translating gives CASSPTAGGHTDTQYF.

This sequence joins TRBV29-1 and TRBJ2-7, with D maybe TRBD2 (5 bases). Trimming cost V 4 bases and J 7 bases, with 14 bases left between them. Per the germline V gene, CDR1 is SQVTM and CDR2 is ANQGSEA. This CDR3 comprises 12 residues. The CDR3 coding sequence is TGCAGCGTTGTTGGGAGATTGCAAGAGCAGTACTTC. Its protein product is CSVVGRLQEQYF.

This chain links TRBV7-3 with TRBJ1-1; D is unclear. V lost 5 bases, J lost 2 bases, and 9 bases lay in between. Germline V gene data show CDR1 as SGHTA and CDR2 as FQGTGA. The CDR3 loop spans 13 amino acids. This CDR3 is CASSPYINTEAFF. Here the CDR3 DNA reads TGTGCCAGCAGCCCCTATATTAACACTGAAGCTTTCTTT.

V and J are TRBV5-1 and TRBJ2-3; TRBD2 agrees at 8 bases. The trim removed 4 bases at V and 8 bases at J, leaving 9 bases unmatched. The CDR3 contains 14 residues. Germline lookup yields CDR1 SGHRS and CDR2 YFSETQ. The CDR3 nucleotides read TGCGCCAGCAGCCCGGTACTAGCGGAGCTTACGCAGTATTTT. This translates into CASSPVLAELTQYF.

This clone was counted a single time. V usage is TRBV9 and J usage is TRBJ2-7, with D possibly TRBD2 on 6 matching bases. This CDR3 comprises 14 residues. Trimming removed 5 bases from V and 3 bases from J, with 15 bases in between. The germline gives CDR1 SGDLS, CDR2 YYNGEE. For the CDR3, the DNA is TGTGCCAGCAGTCAAACTGGGGGGTTCTACGAGCAGTACTTC. Translation: CASSQTGGFYEQYF.

The rearrangement joins TRBV13 to TRBJ1-3; D perhaps matches TRBD1 (6 bases). V was clipped by 0 bases and J by 4 bases, with 19 bases between them. Germline-derived CDR1 and CDR2 are PRHDT and FYEKMQ (reference sequence). The CDR3 covers 18 residues. CDR3 DNA sequence: TGTGCCAGCAGCTTAGGCCAGGGGCCCCCGCCTTTCGGAAACACCATATATTTT. It translates to CASSLGQGPPPFGNTIYF.

CDR3 in amino acids: CASSPPDRYYTF. The DNA for the CDR3 is TGTGCCAGCAGTCCCCCGGACAGGTACTACACCTTC. This chain uses TRBV28 with TRBJ1-2; 7 bases line up with TRBD1. The CDR3 has 12 residues. Trimming took 5 bases from V and 10 from J; bases not matched to a gene: 7. In germline, CDR1 is MDHEN, CDR2 SYDVKM.

The gene calls are TRBV7-9 and TRBJ2-7; TRBD1 is a possible D gene (6 bases). The length of the CDR3 is 13 residues. Deletions cut 8 bases from V and 3 bases from J, with 14 bases between. Per the germline V gene, CDR1 is SEHNR and CDR2 is FQNEAQ (reference sequence). DNA of the CDR3: TGTGCCAGCCAGGACAGTAAAGACTACGAGCAGTACTTC. The encoded protein is CASQDSKDYEQYF.

The gene calls are TRBV5-1 and TRBJ1-1; tentative D call: TRBD1 (6 bases). The germline V gene encodes CDR1 SGHRS and CDR2 YFSETQ. V was pared by 0 bases and J by 0 bases, with 12 bases between. The length of the CDR3 is 16 residues. CDR3: CASSLEPRGMNTEAFF. CDR3 DNA: TGCGCCAGCAGCTTGGAACCCAGGGGCATGAACACTGAAGCTTTCTTT.

The chain joins TRBV5-1 to TRBJ2-1, with D unclear. CDR3 length equals 14 residues. CDR1 SGHRS and CDR2 YFSETQ come from the germline V gene. Trimming took 1 base from V and 0 from J, leaving 5 bases between them. In nucleotides, the CDR3 is TGCGCCAGCAGCTTGACGAGCTCCTACAATGAGCAGTTCTTC. Its protein is CASSLTSSYNEQFF.

This chain uses TRBV2 with TRBJ1-1, with D possibly TRBD1 on 6 matching bases. Trimming cost V 7 bases and J 3 bases, with 12 bases left between them. This CDR3 comprises 13 residues. The germline V gene encodes CDR1 SNHLY and CDR2 FYNNEI. The CDR3 DNA is TGTGCCAGCACCCAGGAGGGGGACACTGAAGCTTTCTTT. Its translation: CASTQEGDTEAFF.